This T cell receptor (beta chain) was recovered during a study of cytomegalovirus exposure and HLA in healthy donors. General study findings and limits: Reported performance of the classifier showed diagnosis of cytomegalovirus status with high specificity and sensitivity. An analysis was carried out later, and it reportedly showed fewer N-insertions in an Asian-associated ancestry cluster than the approximately 700-donor mean.

To note about this clone: The antigen remains unidentified.

Trimming took 3 bases from V and 7 from J; bases not matched to a gene: 9. The CDR3 runs 17 residues. CDR1 is SGDLS and CDR2 is YYNGEE in the germline V gene. Amplification used 60 Vbeta primers and 13 Jbeta primers. The repertoire was sequenced with immunoSEQ multiplex PCR; TCRdb's copy has only in-frame clones and lacks some. The repertoire holds about 89,000 clones, with approximately 71% as singletons. The chain couples TRBV9 to TRBJ2-2; 13 bases agree with TRBD2. This sequence originates from a man aged 30-40 years in good health and CMV-seronegative. The material sequenced was PBMCs. The CDR3 DNA is TGTGCCAGCAGCGAACCACTAGCGGGGGGGCCACTCGGGGAGCTGTTTTTT. This codes for CASSEPLAGGPLGELFF.